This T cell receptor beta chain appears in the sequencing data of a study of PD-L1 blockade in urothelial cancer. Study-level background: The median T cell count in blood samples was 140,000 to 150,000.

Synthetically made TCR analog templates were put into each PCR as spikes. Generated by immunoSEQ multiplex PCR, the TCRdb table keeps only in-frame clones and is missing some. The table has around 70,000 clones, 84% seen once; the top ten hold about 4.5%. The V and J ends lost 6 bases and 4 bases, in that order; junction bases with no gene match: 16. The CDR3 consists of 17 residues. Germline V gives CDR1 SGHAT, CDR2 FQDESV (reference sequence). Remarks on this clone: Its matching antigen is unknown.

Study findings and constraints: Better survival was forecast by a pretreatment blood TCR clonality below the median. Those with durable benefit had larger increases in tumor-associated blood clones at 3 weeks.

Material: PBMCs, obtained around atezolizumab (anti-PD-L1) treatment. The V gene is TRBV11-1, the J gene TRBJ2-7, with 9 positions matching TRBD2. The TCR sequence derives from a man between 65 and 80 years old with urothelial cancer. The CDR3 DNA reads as TGTGCCAGCAGTCCCCAACCCTTAGCGGGAGTTGAGTACGAGCAGTACTTC. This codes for CASSPQPLAGVEYEQYF.